These 5 T cell receptor beta chains came from one sample sequenced in a study. TCRdb itself ran the RT-PCR reads through MiXCR, one entry per CDR3 protein. The sample carries around 700,000 distinct CDR3 sequences, around 14% recorded once. The sample was memory CD4+ T cells from blood. Receptors were obtained from a female donor in good health, serving as a healthy control.

This chain joins TRBV20-1 and TRBJ2-7; D is undetermined. Germline assignment: CDR1 DFQATT and CDR2 SNEGSKA (reference sequence). This CDR3 comprises 14 residues. The V gene lost 0 bases and the J gene lost 5 bases, with 14 bases spanning the gap. The CDR3 is CSARDPGSADEQYF. In DNA, the CDR3 is TGCAGTGCTAGAGATCCGGGTTCGGCGGACGAGCAGTACTTC.

This clonotype was seen repeatedly, ten times or more. J is TRBJ2-2 and V is TRBV5-5; TRBD1 aligns across 9 bases. J gave up 3 bases and V 2 bases, and 5 bases lay outside the gene matches. The CDR3 contains 16 residues. Germline V gene data show CDR1 as SGHKS and CDR2 as YYEKEE (reference sequence). The CDR3 is CASSLIQGAHTGELFF. The CDR3 DNA is TGTGCCAGCAGCTTAATACAGGGGGCACACACCGGGGAGCTGTTTTTT.

This clonotype turned up a few times. J is TRBJ2-1 and V is TRBV11-1; weak D call: TRBD2 (5 bases). The CDR3 runs to 13 residues. Deletions cut 9 bases from V and 10 bases from J, with 19 bases between. Germline CDR1 is SGHAT and CDR2 is FQDESV (reference sequence). Here the CDR3 reads CASGRSGEWEQFF. The CDR3 nucleotides read TGTGCCAGTGGTCGGAGCGGCGAGTGGGAGCAGTTCTTC.

This clonotype was observed many times. The chain combines TRBV12-3 or TRBV12-4 with TRBJ1-2; the D is unclear. Between the trimmed V and J ends, which lost 2 bases and 0 bases, there was a span of 4 bases. The CDR3 is 13 amino acids. CDR3 nucleotides: TGTGCCAGCAGTTTAATGGCTAACTATGGCTACACCTTC. Amino acid sequence: CASSLMANYGYTF.

The V gene is TRBV20-1, the J gene TRBJ1-4; TRBD1 is a possible D gene (5 bases). The germline gives CDR1 DFQATT, CDR2 SNEGSKA (reference sequence). V was pared by 5 bases and J by 5 bases, with 12 bases between. This CDR3 has 13 amino acids. The CDR3: CSAHPGGNEKLFF. CDR3 in DNA: TGCAGTGCTCATCCGGGGGGGAATGAAAAACTGTTTTTT.